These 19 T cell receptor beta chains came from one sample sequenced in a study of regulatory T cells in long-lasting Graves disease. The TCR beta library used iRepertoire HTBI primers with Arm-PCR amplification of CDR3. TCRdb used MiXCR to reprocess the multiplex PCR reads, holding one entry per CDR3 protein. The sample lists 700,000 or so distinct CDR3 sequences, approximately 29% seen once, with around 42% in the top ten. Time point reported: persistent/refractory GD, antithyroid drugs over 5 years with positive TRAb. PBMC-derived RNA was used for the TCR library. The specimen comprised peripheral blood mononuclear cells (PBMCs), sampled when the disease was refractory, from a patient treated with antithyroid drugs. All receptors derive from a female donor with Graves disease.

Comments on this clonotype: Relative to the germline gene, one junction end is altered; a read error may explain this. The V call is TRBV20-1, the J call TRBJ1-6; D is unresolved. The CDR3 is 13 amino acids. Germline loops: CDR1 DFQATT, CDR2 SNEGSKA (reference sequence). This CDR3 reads CSAPKAGSSPPHF. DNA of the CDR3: TGCAGTGCTCCTAAGGCGGGGTCTTCACCCCCCCACTTT.

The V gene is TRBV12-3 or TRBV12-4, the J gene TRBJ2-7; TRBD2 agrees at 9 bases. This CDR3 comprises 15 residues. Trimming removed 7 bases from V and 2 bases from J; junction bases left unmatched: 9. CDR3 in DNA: TGTGCCAGCACCGCTAGCGGGACGAGCGCCTACGAGCAGTACTTC. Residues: CASTASGTSAYEQYF.

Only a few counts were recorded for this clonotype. The DNA of the CDR3 is TGTGCCAGCAGTGACGGGACCGCCTCGGAGCCCCAGCATTTT. It is translated as CASSDGTASEPQHF. The V gene is TRBV6-1, the J gene TRBJ1-5, with D maybe TRBD1 (5 bases). The CDR3 runs to 14 residues. Trimming pared 3 bases from V and 8 bases from J, leaving 14 bases between. CDR1 and CDR2 (germline): MNHNS, SASEGT.

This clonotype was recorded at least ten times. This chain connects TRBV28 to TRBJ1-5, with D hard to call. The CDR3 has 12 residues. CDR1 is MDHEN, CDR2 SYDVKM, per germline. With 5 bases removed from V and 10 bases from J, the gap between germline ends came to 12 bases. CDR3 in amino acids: CASSLGIEPQHF. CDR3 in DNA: TGTGCCAGCAGTCTAGGGATCGAACCCCAGCATTTT.

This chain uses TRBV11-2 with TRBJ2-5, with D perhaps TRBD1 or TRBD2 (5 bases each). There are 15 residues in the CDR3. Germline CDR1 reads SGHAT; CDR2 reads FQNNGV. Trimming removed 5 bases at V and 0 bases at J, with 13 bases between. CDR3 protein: CASSPAPGHQETQYF. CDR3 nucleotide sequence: TGTGCCAGCAGCCCCGCCCCGGGACACCAAGAGACCCAGTACTTC.

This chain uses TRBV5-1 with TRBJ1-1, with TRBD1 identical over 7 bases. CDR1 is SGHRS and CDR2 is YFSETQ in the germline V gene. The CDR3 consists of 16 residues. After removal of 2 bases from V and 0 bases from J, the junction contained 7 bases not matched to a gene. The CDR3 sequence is CASSFLPGTVNTEAFF. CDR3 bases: TGCGCCAGCAGCTTTCTCCCCGGGACAGTGAACACTGAAGCTTTCTTT. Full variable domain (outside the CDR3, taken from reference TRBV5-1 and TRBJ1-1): KAGVTQTPRYLIKTRGQQVTLSCSPISGHRSVSWYQQTPGQGLQFLFEYFSETQRNKGNFPGRFSGRQFSNSRSEMNVSTLELGDSALYLCASSFLPGTVNTEAFFGQGTRLTVV.

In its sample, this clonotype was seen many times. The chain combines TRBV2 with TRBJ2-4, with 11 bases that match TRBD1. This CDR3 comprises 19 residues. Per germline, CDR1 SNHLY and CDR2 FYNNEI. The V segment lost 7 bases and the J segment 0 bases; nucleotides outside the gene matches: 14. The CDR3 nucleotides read TGTGCCAGCACAGCCCTGGGACAGGGGGGAGGTATAGCCAAAAACATTCAGTACTTC. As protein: CASTALGQGGGIAKNIQYF.

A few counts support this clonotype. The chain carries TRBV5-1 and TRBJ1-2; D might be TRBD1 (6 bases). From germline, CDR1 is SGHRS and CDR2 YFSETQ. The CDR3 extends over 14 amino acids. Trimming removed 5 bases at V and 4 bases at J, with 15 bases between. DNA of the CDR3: TGCGCCAGCAGGTACAGGGTTGGCGGCTATGGCTACACCTTC. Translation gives CASRYRVGGYGYTF.

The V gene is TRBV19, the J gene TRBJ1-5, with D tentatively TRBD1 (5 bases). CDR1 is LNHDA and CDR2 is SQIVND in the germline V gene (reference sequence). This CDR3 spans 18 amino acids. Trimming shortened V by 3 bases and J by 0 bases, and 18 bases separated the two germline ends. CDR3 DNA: TGTGCCAGTAGTATTGGCTTGGGGCAGCTTTATAGCAATCAGCCCCAGCATTTT. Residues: CASSIGLGQLYSNQPQHF.

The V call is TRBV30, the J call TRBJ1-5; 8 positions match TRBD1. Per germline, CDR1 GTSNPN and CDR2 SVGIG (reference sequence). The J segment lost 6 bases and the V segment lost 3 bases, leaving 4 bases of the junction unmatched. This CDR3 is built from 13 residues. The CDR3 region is CAWSGQGSQPQHF. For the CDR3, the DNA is TGTGCCTGGAGCGGACAGGGCAGTCAGCCCCAGCATTTT.

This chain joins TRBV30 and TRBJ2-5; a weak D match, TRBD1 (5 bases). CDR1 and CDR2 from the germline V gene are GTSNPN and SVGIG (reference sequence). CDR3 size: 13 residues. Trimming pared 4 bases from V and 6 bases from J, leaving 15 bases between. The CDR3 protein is CAWNLGQGKTQYF. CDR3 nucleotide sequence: TGTGCCTGGAATTTAGGGCAGGGAAAGACCCAGTACTTC.

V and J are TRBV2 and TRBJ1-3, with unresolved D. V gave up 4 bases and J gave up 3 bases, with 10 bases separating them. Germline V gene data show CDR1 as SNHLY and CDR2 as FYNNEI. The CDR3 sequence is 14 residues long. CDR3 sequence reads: CASSASSIGNTIYF. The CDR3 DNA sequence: TGTGCCAGCAGTGCATCTAGTATTGGAAACACCATATATTTT.

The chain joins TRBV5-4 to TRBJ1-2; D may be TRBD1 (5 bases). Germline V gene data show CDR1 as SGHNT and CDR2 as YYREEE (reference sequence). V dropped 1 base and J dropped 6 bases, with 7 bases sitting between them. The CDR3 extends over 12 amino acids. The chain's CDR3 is CASSLWGNGYTF. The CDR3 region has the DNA TGTGCCAGCAGCTTGTGGGGCAATGGCTACACCTTC.

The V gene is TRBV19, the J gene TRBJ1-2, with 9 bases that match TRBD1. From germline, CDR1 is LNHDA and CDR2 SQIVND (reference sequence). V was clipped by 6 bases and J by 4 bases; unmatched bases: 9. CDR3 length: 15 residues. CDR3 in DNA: TGTGCCAGTAGCCTACGGGACAGGGAAGTCTATGGCTACACCTTC. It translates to CASSLRDREVYGYTF.

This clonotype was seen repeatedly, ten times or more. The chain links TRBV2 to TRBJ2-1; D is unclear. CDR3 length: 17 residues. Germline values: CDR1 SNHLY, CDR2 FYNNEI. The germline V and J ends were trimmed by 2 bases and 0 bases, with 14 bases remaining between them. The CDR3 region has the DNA TGTGCCAGCAGTGAATTAGGTGGGTCAAGCTCCTACAATGAGCAGTTCTTC. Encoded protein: CASSELGGSSSYNEQFF.

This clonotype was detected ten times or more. The CDR3 region is CASSIGVGTEAFF. The CDR3 DNA reads TGTGCCAGTAGTATCGGTGTCGGTACTGAAGCTTTCTTT. The chain is built from TRBV19 and TRBJ1-1; D call uncertain. This CDR3 is built from 13 residues. Germline V gives CDR1 LNHDA, CDR2 SQIVND (reference sequence). Between the trimmed V and J ends, which lost 3 bases and 5 bases, there was a span of 10 bases.

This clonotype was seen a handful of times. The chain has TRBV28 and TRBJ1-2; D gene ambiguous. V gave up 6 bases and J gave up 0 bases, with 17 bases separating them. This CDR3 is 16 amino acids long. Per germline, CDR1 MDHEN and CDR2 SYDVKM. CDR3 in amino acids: CASSTLGSPANYGYTF. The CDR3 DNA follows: TGTGCCAGCAGCACCCTGGGCAGCCCAGCTAACTATGGCTACACCTTC.

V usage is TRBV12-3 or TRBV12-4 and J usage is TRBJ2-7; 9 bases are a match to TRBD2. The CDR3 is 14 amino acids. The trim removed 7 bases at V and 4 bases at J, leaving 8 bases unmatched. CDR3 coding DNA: TGTGCCAGCACTGATAGCGGGAGAGGGTACGAGCAGTACTTC. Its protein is CASTDSGRGYEQYF.

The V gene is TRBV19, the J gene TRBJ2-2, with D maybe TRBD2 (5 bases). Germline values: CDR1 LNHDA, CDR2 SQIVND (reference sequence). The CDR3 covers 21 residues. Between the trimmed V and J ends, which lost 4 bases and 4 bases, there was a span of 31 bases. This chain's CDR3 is CASSTVNLPGLAQRFTGELFF. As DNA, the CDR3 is TGTGCCAGTAGTACCGTGAACCTGCCTGGGCTAGCTCAGAGGTTCACCGGGGAGCTGTTTTTT.